This TCR beta chain was identified in a study of T cells in Graves' hyperthyroidism and ophthalmopathy. About the study: Peripheral blood was secured at the point of initial diagnosis, before any treatment. Overall study findings and caveats: Patients with ophthalmopathy were separated from those with stable hyperthyroidism by a 13 V-J model.

Between the trimmed V and J ends, which lost 8 bases and 5 bases, there was a span of 24 bases. The germline gives CDR1 SGHTA, CDR2 FQGNSA. The length of the CDR3 is 16 residues. Amplification of TCR beta CDR3 regions used RNA as the template. Using the HTBI primer set, a first-round RT-PCR was run on the TCR CDR3. TCRdb used MiXCR to reprocess the multiplex PCR reads, holding one entry per CDR3 protein. Among approximately 870,000 distinct CDR3 sequences listed, about 38% were seen once. A lack of ophthalmopathy progression within 18 months defined stable Graves' hyperthyroidism. Each diagnosis drew on symptoms, thyroxine, TRAb, thyroid ultrasound and orbital computed tomography findings. Worth noting for this clonotype: Its antigen remains unknown.

Sequenced material: blood. The sequence derives from a man in his late teens or twenties with Graves' hyperthyroidism. The rearrangement joins TRBV7-2 to TRBJ1-1, with D perhaps TRBD1 (6 bases). CDR3 nucleotides: TGTGCCAGCTCACCACCAGGACAGCCTGGCAGGACTGAAGCTTTCTTT. It translates to CASSPPGQPGRTEAFF.